Included here is one T cell receptor (beta chain) sequence, with context. The CDR3 sequence is 17 residues long. From germline, CDR1 is MNHNS and CDR2 SASEGT. V lost 3 bases and J lost 0; bases outside the gene matches: 5. This entry belongs to a study of radiotherapy plus CTLA-4 blockade in lung cancer. TCRdb's table, derived via immunoSEQ multiplex PCR, lists solely in-frame clones and lacks some. This repertoire shows over 50,000 clones, approximately 79% found once; its top ten account for around 16%. The origin of this receptor is a human donor with non-small cell lung cancer who had a complete response to radiotherapy plus ipilimumab. J is TRBJ2-1 and V is TRBV6-1; 10 nucleotides agree with TRBD2. This sample comprised peripheral blood, obtained from a patient treated with radiotherapy plus ipilimumab. Here the CDR3 DNA reads TGTGCCAGCAGTGACCTTGCTAGCGGGAGCTCCTACAATGAGCAGTTCTTC. Translated: CASSDLASGSSYNEQFF.